The TCR beta chain described here comes from a study of regulatory T cells in long-lasting Graves disease. To make TCR beta libraries, researchers used iRepertoire HTBI primers and Arm-PCR of CDR3 regions. TCRdb recomputed calls from the multiplex PCR reads with MiXCR, one row per CDR3 protein. The sample yields about 470,000 distinct CDR3 sequences, around 20% seen once. Time point reported: persistent/refractory GD, antithyroid drugs over 5 years with positive TRAb. PBMC RNA served as the TCR library source. In each case, Graves' disease was diagnosed per American Thyroid Association guidelines. Ten or more counts support this clonotype. Its antigen is unidentified. Study-wide results and limits: Persistent patients had a count of shared public clonotypes (more than 2,500) that exceeded that of new patients (966).

The sample consisted of peripheral blood mononuclear cells (PBMCs), taken when the disease was refractory, from a patient treated with antithyroid drugs. The receptor comes from a female donor with Graves disease.

This chain's CDR3 is CAWSAGGLNEQYF. CDR3 coding DNA: TGTGCCTGGAGTGCGGGAGGGCTGAACGAGCAGTACTTC. The J gene is TRBJ2-7, the V gene TRBV30; 8 positions agree with TRBD2. The CDR3 totals 13 residues. Germline V gives CDR1 GTSNPN, CDR2 SVGIG (reference sequence). V lost 1 base to trimming and J lost 5 bases; unmatched junction nucleotides: 4.